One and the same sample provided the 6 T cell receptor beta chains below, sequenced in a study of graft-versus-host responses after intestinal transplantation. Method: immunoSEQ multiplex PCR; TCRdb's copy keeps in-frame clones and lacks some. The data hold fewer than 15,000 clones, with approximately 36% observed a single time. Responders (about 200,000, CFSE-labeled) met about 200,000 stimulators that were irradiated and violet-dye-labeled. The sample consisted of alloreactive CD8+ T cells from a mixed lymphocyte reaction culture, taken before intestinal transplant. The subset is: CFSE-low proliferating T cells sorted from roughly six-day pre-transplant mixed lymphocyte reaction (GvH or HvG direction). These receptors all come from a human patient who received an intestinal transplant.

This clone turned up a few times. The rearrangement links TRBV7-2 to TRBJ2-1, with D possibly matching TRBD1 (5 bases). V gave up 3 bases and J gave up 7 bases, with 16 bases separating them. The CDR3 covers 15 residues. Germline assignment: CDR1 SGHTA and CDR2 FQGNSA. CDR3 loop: CASSLGRGWSNEQFF. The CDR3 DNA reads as TGTGCCAGCAGCTTGGGTAGGGGTTGGTCGAATGAGCAGTTCTTC.

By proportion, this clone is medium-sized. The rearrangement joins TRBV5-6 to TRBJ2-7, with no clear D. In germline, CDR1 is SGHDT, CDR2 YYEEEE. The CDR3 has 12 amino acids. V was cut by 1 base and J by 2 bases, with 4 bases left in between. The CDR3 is CASSLTPYEQYF. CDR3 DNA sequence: TGTGCCAGCAGCTTGACCCCCTACGAGCAGTACTTC.

Written as DNA, the CDR3 is TGTGCCAGCAGCCTTGCCGGGACAGGCACTGAAAAACTGTTTTTT. The encoded protein is CASSLAGTGTEKLFF. V is TRBV5-8 and J is TRBJ1-4, with 8 bases identical to TRBD1. The CDR3 runs 15 residues. Germline-derived CDR1 and CDR2 are SGHTS and YDEGEE. The junction had 9 bases not matched to a gene; V was cut back by 4 bases and J by 7 bases. The variable domain in full, with the rest retrieved from reference TRBV5-8 and TRBJ1-4, is EAGVTQSPTHLIKTRGQQATLRCSPISGHTSVYWYQQALGLGLQFLLWYDEGEERNRGNFPPRFSGRQFPNYSSELNVNALELEDSALYLCASSLAGTGTEKLFFGSGTQLSVL.

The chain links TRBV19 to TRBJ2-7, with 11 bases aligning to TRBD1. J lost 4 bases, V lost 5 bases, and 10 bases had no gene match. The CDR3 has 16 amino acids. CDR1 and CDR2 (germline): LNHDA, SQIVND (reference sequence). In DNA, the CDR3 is TGTGCCAGTAGTTCCCACCCTGGACAGGGGGCATACGAGCAGTACTTC. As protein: CASSSHPGQGAYEQYF. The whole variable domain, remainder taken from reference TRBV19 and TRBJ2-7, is DGGITQSPKYLFRKEGQNVTLSCEQNLNHDAMYWYRQDPGQGLRLIYYSQIVNDFQKGDIAEGYSVSREKKESFPLTVTSAQKNPTAFYLCASSSHPGQGAYEQYFGPGTRLTVT.

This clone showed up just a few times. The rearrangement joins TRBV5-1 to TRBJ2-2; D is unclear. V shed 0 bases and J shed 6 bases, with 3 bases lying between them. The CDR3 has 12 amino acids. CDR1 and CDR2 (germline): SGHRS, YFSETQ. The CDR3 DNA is TGCGCCAGCAGCTTGGTATCCGGGGAGCTGTTTTTT. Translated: CASSLVSGELFF.

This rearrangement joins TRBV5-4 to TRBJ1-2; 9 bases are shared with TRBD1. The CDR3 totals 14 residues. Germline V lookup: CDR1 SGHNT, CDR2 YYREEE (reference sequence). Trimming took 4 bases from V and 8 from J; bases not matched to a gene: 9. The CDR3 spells CASSLRTGGDGYTF. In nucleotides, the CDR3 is TGTGCCAGCAGCCTACGTACAGGGGGCGACGGCTACACCTTC.